Sequencing of this T cell receptor beta chain was carried out in a study of blood T cell repertoires in COVID-19. Study-wide context: The United States, Italy and Spain supplied acute and convalescent COVID-19 samples. Sample material is recorded as cDNA or gDNA derived from T cells, B-cell-depleted T cells, or PBMCs.

This clone was seen only once. At one boundary the junction diverges from the germline segment, which might be a read error. In germline, CDR1 is MNHEY, CDR2 SMNVEV (reference sequence). This CDR3 is 13 amino acids long. Profiled with immunoSEQ multiplex PCR; TCRdb holds only in-frame clones, not every one. This table holds 200,000 to 300,000 clones, under 85% found once. Sequencing used peripheral blood. The rearrangement links TRBV27 to TRBJ2-1; TRBD2 agrees at 9 bases. This receptor was taken from a human donor in a cohort sampled during active COVID-19. CDR3 in DNA: TGTGCCAGCAACTACCGGGCTAGCGGGATCAAAATCTTC. This encodes CASNYRASGIKIF.